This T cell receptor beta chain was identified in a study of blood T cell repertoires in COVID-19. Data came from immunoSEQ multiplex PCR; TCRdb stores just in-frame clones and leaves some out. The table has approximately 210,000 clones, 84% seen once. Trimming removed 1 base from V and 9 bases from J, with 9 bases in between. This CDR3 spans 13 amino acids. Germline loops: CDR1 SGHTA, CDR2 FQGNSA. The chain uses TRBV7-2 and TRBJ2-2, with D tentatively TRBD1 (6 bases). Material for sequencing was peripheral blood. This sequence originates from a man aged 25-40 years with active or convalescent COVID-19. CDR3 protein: CASSLDQGRELFF. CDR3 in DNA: TGTGCCAGCAGCTTAGATCAGGGGCGGGAGCTGTTTTTT.